The 6 T cell receptor beta chains presented below share a single source sample, sequenced in a study of molecular identifiers for immune sequencing clone quantification. TCRdb ran MiXCR on the PCR reads and lists one entry per CDR3 protein. The data hold 300,000 to 350,000 distinct CDR3 sequences, with about a fifth observed a single time. Sequencing was performed on naive CD8+ T cells from blood, with Jurkat cell RNA spiked in. The subset denotes: FACS-sorted CD8+CD4-CCR7+CD45RA+ naive T cells. The receptors stem from a human donor in good health. Some libraries in this study had Jurkat cell RNA spiked in.

This clonotype was counted at least ten times. The chain uses TRBV4-1 and TRBJ1-2; D unclear. The CDR3 runs 16 residues. Germline-derived CDR1 and CDR2 are MGHRA and YSYEKL. V was trimmed by 1 base and J by 1 base, leaving 13 bases between them. CDR3 sequence reads: CASSQARITDNYGYTF. The CDR3 nucleotides are TGCGCCAGCAGCCAAGCGAGGATAACCGATAACTATGGCTACACCTTC.

This clonotype was observed at least ten times. The CDR3 DNA follows: TGCGCCAGCAGCTTGGGCACAGGGGGCGCGTTGACCTACGAGCAGTACTTC. It codes for CASSLGTGGALTYEQYF. The chain employs TRBV5-1 and TRBJ2-7, with TRBD1 identical over 9 bases. This CDR3 spans 17 amino acids. Trimming took 0 bases from V and 2 from J; bases not matched to a gene: 9. Germline loops: CDR1 SGHRS, CDR2 YFSETQ. The variable domain in full, completed from reference TRBV5-1 and TRBJ2-7, reads KAGVTQTPRYLIKTRGQQVTLSCSPISGHRSVSWYQQTPGQGLQFLFEYFSETQRNKGNFPGRFSGRQFSNSRSEMNVSTLELGDSALYLCASSLGTGGALTYEQYFGPGTRLTVT.

As concerns this clonotype: A read error may be the cause here, since a much bigger clone is one base away. The chain carries TRBV29-1 and TRBJ1-3, with D uncertain. CDR3 length: 15 amino acids. CDR1 SQVTM and CDR2 ANQGSEA come from the germline V gene. The V gene lost 1 base and the J gene lost 0 bases, with 10 bases spanning the gap. The CDR3 loop is CSVEAWSFSGNTIYF. The CDR3 coding sequence is TGCAGCGTTGAAGCTTGGAGCTTCTCTGGAAACACCATATATTTT.

This clonotype was seen a few times. J is TRBJ1-1 and V is TRBV20-1; 8 bases map to TRBD1. The CDR3 runs to 13 residues. Losses at the gene ends were 1 base for V and 6 bases for J; bases not matched to a gene: 4. Germline CDR1 is DFQATT and CDR2 is SNEGSKA (reference sequence). Here the CDR3 reads CSARAGQGPEAFF. The CDR3 DNA sequence: TGCAGTGCTAGAGCAGGACAGGGACCTGAAGCTTTCTTT.

Ten or more counts support this clonotype. The gene calls are TRBV7-9 and TRBJ2-5; no definite D call. The CDR3 runs to 14 residues. Germline-derived CDR1 and CDR2 are SEHNR and FQNEAQ (reference sequence). Trimming took 4 bases from V and 5 from J, leaving 14 bases between them. CDR3 nucleotides: TGTGCCAGCAGCTCGCCTGGACGGGCGGAGACCCAGTACTTC. Translation gives CASSSPGRAETQYF.

In regard to this clonotype: This may be a read error, as it is one base from a much larger clone. The CDR3 end shows no conserved phenylalanine or tryptophan, and so a read error is likely. J is TRBJ2-5 and V is TRBV3-1; D possibly corresponds to TRBD2 (5 bases). Germline V CDR1 and CDR2: LGHDT, YNNKEL (reference sequence). Trimming pared 0 bases from V and 4 bases from J, leaving 15 bases between. CDR3 size: 16 residues. CDR3 nucleotide sequence: TGTGCCAGCAGCCAAGATCTACCGCCTAGCACAGAGACCCAGTACCTC. Its translation is CASSQDLPPSTETQYL.